Listed below are T cell receptor beta chains from one sample, sequenced in a study of cytomegalovirus exposure and HLA in healthy donors. The table came from immunoSEQ multiplex PCR; TCRdb's copy has only in-frame clones and leaves some out. There are about 150,000 clones in the sample; about 80% occur only once, and roughly 4% lies in the top ten. The sample comprised PBMCs. The receptors stem from a middle-aged woman in good health and CMV-seronegative. The CDR3 runs from the conserved cysteine through the conserved F or W. D genes are given only for firm matches. Where a row states a size, it is once, few, many or the class of an expanded clone; other rows omit it.

j_call,v_call,clone_size,d_call,cdr3_nt,cdr3_aa
TRBJ1-5,TRBV28,NA,TRBD1,TGTGCCAGCAGTTATACGAGGGGGCGAGGCCAGCCCCAGCATTTT,CASSYTRGRGQPQHF
TRBJ2-3,TRBV4-2,few,NA,TGTGCCAGCAGCAACGACCGGGGTGACACAGATACGCAGTATTTT,CASSNDRGDTDTQYF
TRBJ1-3,TRBV6-5,NA,NA,TGTGCCAGCAGTTCATCGACAGGCTCTGGAAACACCATATATTTT,CASSSSTGSGNTIYF
TRBJ1-1,TRBV5-4,NA,TRBD1,TGTGCCAGCAGCCCTCGGACAGGGAACACTGAAGCTTTCTTT,CASSPRTGNTEAFF
TRBJ1-3,TRBV30,NA,NA,TGTGCCTGGAGTGTCCCCTACAGGTCCCAGGCTGGAAACACCATATATTTT,CAWSVPYRSQAGNTIYF
TRBJ2-7,TRBV7-2,NA,NA,TGTGCCAGCAGCTTAGATTGGCCACAGAGCTCCTACGAGCAGTACTTC,CASSLDWPQSSYEQYF
TRBJ2-5,TRBV5-1,NA,NA,TGCGCCAGCAGCTTCGGGGAGACCCAGTACTTC,CASSFGETQYF
TRBJ2-7,TRBV29-1,few,NA,TGCAGCGTGTGGAAAACTAGGTACGAGCAGTACTTC,CSVWKTRYEQYF
TRBJ2-3,TRBV30,NA,NA,TGTGCCTGGAGTGCCAGCGGGTATCGTGGAGATACGCAGTATTTT,CAWSASGYRGDTQYF
TRBJ2-3,TRBV10-3,NA,TRBD2,TGTGCCATCAGTGATAATAGCGGGGCAGATACGCAGTATTTT,CAISDNSGADTQYF
TRBJ2-5,TRBV5-1,NA,NA,TGCGCCAGCAGCTTGGCCCCCGGGGTAGCGGAGACCCAGTACTTC,CASSLAPGVAETQYF
TRBJ2-5,TRBV7-2,NA,NA,TGTGCCAGCAGCCGAAGCTTGCAAGAGACCCAGTACTTC,CASSRSLQETQYF
TRBJ1-1,TRBV28,once,NA,TGTGCCAGCAGTTTAGAGTACACTGAAGCTTTCTTT,CASSLEYTEAFF
TRBJ2-7,TRBV4-2,NA,TRBD1,TGTGCCAGCAGCCAAGAGGAGGTTCGACAGGGTTACGAGCAGTACTTC,CASSQEEVRQGYEQYF
TRBJ2-7,TRBV6-1,NA,TRBD1,TGTGCCAGCAGACCCGGGACAGGAGACCACTACGAGCAGTACTTC,CASRPGTGDHYEQYF
TRBJ2-7,TRBV10-3,many,NA,TGTGCCATCGGTAAGACAGGCGGATCCTACGAGCAGTACTTC,CAIGKTGGSYEQYF
TRBJ2-7,TRBV25-1,NA,TRBD1,TGTGCCAGCAGTAGGACAGGGATCAACGAGCAGTACTTC,CASSRTGINEQYF